This entry features one T cell receptor (beta chain) sequence. Its target is not known. The sample originates from a study of blood T cells in healthy people across ages. General study points: Naive T cell percentage showed a strong correlation with the diversity of TCR beta. There were more naive CD4+ cells and higher diversity in long-lived donors than in aged donors.

CDR1 and CDR2 from the germline V gene are MNHEY and SMNVEV (reference sequence). The CDR3 runs to 16 residues. Researchers collected approximately 9.9 milliliters of peripheral blood from every single donor. PBMCs, at least 7 million per sample, were isolated. Sample-barcoded 5' priming and a J-beta primer mix drove a second PCR of 7 to 11 cycles. TCRdb recomputed calls from the 5' RACE reads with MiXCR, one row per CDR3 protein. The sample has 850,000 to 1,000,000 distinct CDR3 sequences, just over 50% seen once. The receptor comes from a woman aged 55-70 years in good health. Sequencing was done on a sample of blood. The V gene is TRBV27, the J gene TRBJ2-5, with D possibly called TRBD1 or TRBD2 (5 bases each). TRBJ2-7 matches the DNA end more closely, so the J call is doubtful. CDR3 sequence: CARGDSHKAHGYEQYF. The CDR3 nucleotides are TGTGCCAGGGGGGATTCCCACAAGGCTCATGGGTACGAGCAGTACTTC.